This TCR beta chain was recovered during a study of T cell changes during pregnancy in multiple sclerosis. The germline gives CDR1 GTSNPN, CDR2 SVGIG (reference sequence). The CDR3 length is 14 residues. J gave up 4 bases and V 4 bases, and 5 bases lay outside the gene matches. Only in-frame clones appear in the TCRdb table, and some are missing; sequencing was by immunoSEQ multiplex PCR. The sample comprises approximately 69,000 clones, approximately 94% of which are singletons, and about 0.61% rests with the top ten. The receptor was derived from a female donor with multiple sclerosis, enrolled in a pregnancy study. The chain employs TRBV30 and TRBJ1-4; 8 bases line up with TRBD1. The starting material was peripheral blood, obtained in the third trimester of pregnancy. In DNA form, the CDR3 reads TGTGCCTGGAACAGGGGGGACCTTAATGAAAAACTGTTTTTT. Residues: CAWNRGDLNEKLFF.